What follows are 20 T cell receptor beta chains derived from one specimen sequenced in a study of T cell responses to AZD1222 COVID-19 vaccine. Some clones are missing from TCRdb's copy, which holds only in-frame ones; the method was immunoSEQ multiplex PCR. The sample lists 130,000 or so clones; around 91% were seen once. The source was peripheral blood, collected on day 0 of AZD1222 vaccination. All receptors derive from an adult in good health.

The chain recombines TRBV7-9 with TRBJ2-2; D unresolved. CDR1 is SEHNR and CDR2 is FQNEAQ in the germline V gene (reference sequence). Trimming left V 0 bases short and J 1 base short, with 9 bases between. The CDR3 length is 16 residues. In DNA form, the CDR3 reads TGTGCCAGCAGCTTAGCGACCTCTTTGAACACCGGGGAGCTGTTTTTT. It yields the protein CASSLATSLNTGELFF.

This clone was found once. The V and J genes are TRBV9 and TRBJ2-1; D is uncertain. Germline-derived CDR1 and CDR2 are SGDLS and YYNGEE. The ends were cut back, 0 bases at V and 7 bases at J, with 5 bases in the middle. The CDR3 is 12 residues long. As DNA, the CDR3 is TGTGCCAGCAGCGTAGCTCAAAATGAGCAGTTCTTC. Translated, it gives CASSVAQNEQFF.

This clone was detected only a few times. V is TRBV27 and J is TRBJ1-2, with 8 bases that match TRBD1. CDR3 length equals 13 residues. Germline CDR1 and CDR2: MNHEY and SMNVEV (reference sequence). V dropped 5 bases and J dropped 4; count of bases not matched to a gene: 3. The CDR3 nucleotides read TGTGCCAGCAGTCGGGACAGGATCTATGGCTACACCTTC. The encoded protein is CASSRDRIYGYTF.

The chain employs TRBV19 and TRBJ2-5, with 9 bases aligning to TRBD2. Germline CDR1 is LNHDA and CDR2 is SQIVND (reference sequence). After removal of 3 bases from V and 1 base from J, the junction contained 12 bases not matched to a gene. This CDR3 is 18 amino acids long. In DNA form, the CDR3 reads TGTGCCAGTAGTATGGTTGCTTTGACTAGCGGACTCCAAGAGACCCAGTACTTC. Translating it yields CASSMVALTSGLQETQYF.

The chain has TRBV27 and TRBJ1-1, with D unclear. Per germline, CDR1 MNHEY and CDR2 SMNVEV (reference sequence). The CDR3 loop spans 14 amino acids. Between the trimmed V and J ends, which lost 4 bases and 7 bases, there was a span of 16 bases. CDR3 DNA: TGTGCCAGCAGTTCTACCAAATTGGGGATTGAAGCTTTCTTT. Encoded protein: CASSSTKLGIEAFF.

The genes are TRBV6-5 and TRBJ2-1; either TRBD1 or TRBD2 may fit D (5 bases each). V was shortened by 5 bases and J by 4 bases, with 15 bases between the two germline ends. Germline CDR1 reads MNHEY; CDR2 reads SVGAGI. The CDR3 spans 15 residues. The CDR3 loop reads CASSTNRDPYNEQFF. The DNA for the CDR3 is TGTGCCAGCAGTACCAACCGGGACCCTTACAATGAGCAGTTCTTC.

The chain links TRBV2 to TRBJ2-5; 12 bases are shared with TRBD1. J was trimmed by 8 bases and V by 8 bases; bases with no gene match: 3. Germline CDR1 and CDR2: SNHLY and FYNNEI. This CDR3 comprises 12 residues. The CDR3 spells CASGGQGATQYF. The DNA for the CDR3 is TGTGCCAGCGGGGGACAGGGGGCAACCCAGTACTTC.

The sample holds one count of this clone. V and J are TRBV6-5 and TRBJ2-2; D perhaps matches TRBD2 (5 bases). The V end was cut by 4 bases, the J end by 3 bases, with 12 bases between. The CDR3 consists of 15 residues. Germline values: CDR1 MNHEY, CDR2 SVGAGI. CDR3 sequence: CASSFRGWDTGELFF. As DNA, the CDR3 is TGTGCCAGCAGTTTTCGGGGTTGGGACACCGGGGAGCTGTTTTTT.

This clone is a singleton in its sample. This CDR3 is also generated by other DNA sequences in the sample. The V and J genes are TRBV11-1 and TRBJ2-3; D not resolved. The CDR3 length is 13 residues. The V and J ends lost 3 bases and 3 bases respectively, with 7 bases between them. Germline values: CDR1 SGHAT, CDR2 FQDESV (reference sequence). The DNA for the CDR3 is TGTGCCAGCAGCTTCCTGGGAACAGATACGCAGTATTTT. Protein sequence: CASSFLGTDTQYF.

The gene calls are TRBV3-1 (or the pseudogene TRBV3-2) and TRBJ2-1, with TRBD2 matching 13 bases. Germline CDR1 LGHDT, CDR2 YNNKEL (reference sequence). The CDR3 has 20 amino acids. The V and J ends lost 5 bases and 1 base, in that order; junction bases with no gene match: 14. CDR3 nucleotide sequence: TGTGCCAGCAGCAACCTCCCGGGACAGACTAGCGGGGGGTCCTACAATGAGCAGTTCTTC. Translation: CASSNLPGQTSGGSYNEQFF.

This clone was found once. This chain joins TRBV2 and TRBJ1-4; maybe TRBD1 (5 bases). The germline gives CDR1 SNHLY, CDR2 FYNNEI. V dropped 4 bases and J dropped 8 bases, with 11 bases sitting between them. This CDR3 comprises 13 residues. CDR3 coding DNA: TGTGCCAGCAGTGCCGGGACGGAAGAAAAACTGTTTTTT. This encodes CASSAGTEEKLFF.

J is TRBJ1-1 and V is TRBV5-6; D not certain. The CDR3 extends over 15 amino acids. Trimming stripped 4 bases from V and 4 bases from J, with 17 bases between. Germline CDR1 SGHDT, CDR2 YYEEEE. CDR3 residues: CASSASHKSSTEAFF. CDR3 coding DNA: TGTGCCAGCAGCGCCTCACACAAATCGAGCACTGAAGCTTTCTTT.

V and J are TRBV5-1 and TRBJ2-1; 10 bases agree with TRBD2. The CDR3 has 15 residues. Germline lookup yields CDR1 SGHRS and CDR2 YFSETQ. Trimming at V came to 2 bases and at J to 6 bases, leaving 5 bases not matched to a gene. The CDR3 DNA reads as TGCGCCAGCAGCTTCCTAGCGGGAGAGGGCAATGAGCAGTTCTTC. Translated, it gives CASSFLAGEGNEQFF.

The genes are TRBV7-8 and TRBJ1-4, with a tentative D call TRBD1 (5 bases). Per germline, CDR1 SGHVS and CDR2 FQNEAQ. V was cut by 5 bases and J by 0 bases, with 13 bases left in between. The CDR3 sequence is 16 residues long. The CDR3 region is CASSRGTSTTNEKLFF. CDR3 coding DNA: TGTGCCAGCAGCAGAGGGACTTCCACAACTAATGAAAAACTGTTTTTT.

The V gene is TRBV11-2, the J gene TRBJ2-5, with TRBD2 as a possible D gene (5 bases). V gave up 5 bases and J gave up 5 bases, with 15 bases separating them. The CDR3 runs to 14 residues. Germline V gene data show CDR1 as SGHAT and CDR2 as FQNNGV. CDR3 nucleotide sequence: TGTGCCAGCAGCCCCCGTCTAGCACCCGAGACCCAGTACTTC. Translated, it gives CASSPRLAPETQYF.

This chain connects TRBV28 to TRBJ1-1, with D unresolved. From germline, CDR1 is MDHEN and CDR2 SYDVKM. The CDR3 is made up of 15 amino acids. With 9 bases removed from V and 0 bases from J, the gap between germline ends came to 17 bases. The CDR3 loop reads CASKKFGGMNTEAFF. The CDR3 DNA follows: TGTGCCAGTAAAAAATTCGGAGGGATGAACACTGAAGCTTTCTTT.

The chain has TRBV6-5 and TRBJ1-3; 7 bases match TRBD1. The CDR3 is 14 amino acids. J was trimmed by 3 bases and V by 5 bases; bases with no gene match: 4. Germline V gene sequence: CDR1 MNHEY, CDR2 SVGAGI. CDR3 loop: CASSTDRIGNTIYF. For the CDR3, the DNA is TGTGCCAGCAGTACGGACAGGATTGGAAACACCATATATTTT.

This chain links TRBV24-1 with TRBJ2-7, with D possibly being TRBD1 (5 bases). Trimming took off 8 bases at V and 0 bases at J, with 16 bases between the two ends. The CDR3 covers 15 residues. Germline assignment: CDR1 KGHDR and CDR2 SFDVKD. CDR3 nucleotide sequence: TGTGCCACCACCTCCGACAGACAAAGCTCCTACGAGCAGTACGTC. Amino acid sequence: CATTSDRQSSYEQYV.

V and J are TRBV12-3 or TRBV12-4 and TRBJ1-2; D unclear. The CDR3 extends over 11 amino acids. Trimming took off 3 bases at V and 13 bases at J, with 12 bases between the two ends. The CDR3 loop reads CASSFFGFLTF. As DNA, the CDR3 is TGTGCCAGCAGTTTTTTTGGGTTTCTCACCTTC.

The gene calls are TRBV6-6 and TRBJ2-3; 14 bases fit TRBD2. V was clipped by 5 bases and J by 0 bases; unmatched bases: 19. Per germline, CDR1 MNHNY and CDR2 SVGAGI (reference sequence). This CDR3 contains 22 residues. The CDR3 nucleotides read TGTGCCAGCAGTCGACCGGGACTAGCGGGAGTGGGGCGCCCCATCAGCACAGATACGCAGTATTTT. Translation: CASSRPGLAGVGRPISTDTQYF.